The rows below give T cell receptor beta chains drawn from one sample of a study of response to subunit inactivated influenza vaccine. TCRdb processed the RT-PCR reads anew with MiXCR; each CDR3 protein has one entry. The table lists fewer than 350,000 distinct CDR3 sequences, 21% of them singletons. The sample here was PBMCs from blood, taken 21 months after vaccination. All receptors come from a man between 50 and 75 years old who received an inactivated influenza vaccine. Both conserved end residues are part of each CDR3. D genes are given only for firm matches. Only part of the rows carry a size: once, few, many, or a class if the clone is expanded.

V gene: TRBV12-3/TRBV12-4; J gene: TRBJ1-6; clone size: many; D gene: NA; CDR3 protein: CASFRNVNSPLHF; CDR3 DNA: TGTGCCAGTTTCAGGAACGTCAATTCACCCCTCCACTTT
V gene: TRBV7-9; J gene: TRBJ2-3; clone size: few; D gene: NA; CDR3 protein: CASHPVYTQYF; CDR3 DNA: TGTGCCAGCCATCCGGTTTATACGCAGTATTTT
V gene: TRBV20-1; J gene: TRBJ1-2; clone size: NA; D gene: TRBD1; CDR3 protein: CSATTGGSSNYGYTF; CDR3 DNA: TGCAGTGCTACGACAGGGGGCAGTAGTAACTATGGCTACACCTTC
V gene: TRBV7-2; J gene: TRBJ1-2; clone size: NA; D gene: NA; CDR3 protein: CASSLEGMGGYTF; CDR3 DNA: TGTGCCAGCAGCCTCGAGGGTATGGGTGGCTACACCTTC
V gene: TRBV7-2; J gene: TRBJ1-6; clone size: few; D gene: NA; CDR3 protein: CASSPLSGNSPLHF; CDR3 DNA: TGTGCCAGCAGCCCCCTATCGGGTAATTCACCCCTCCACTTT
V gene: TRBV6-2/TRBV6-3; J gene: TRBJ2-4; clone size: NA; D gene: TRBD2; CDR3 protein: CASRSGARDQYF; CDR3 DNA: TGTGCCAGCCGTAGCGGGGCTAGGGATCAGTACTTC
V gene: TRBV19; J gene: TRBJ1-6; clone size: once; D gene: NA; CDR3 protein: CASSIVQGGSPLHF; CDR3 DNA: TGTGCCAGTAGTATTGTACAGGGAGGTTCACCCCTCCACTTT
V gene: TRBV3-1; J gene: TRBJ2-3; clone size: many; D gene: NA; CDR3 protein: CASSQYLSFTDTQYF; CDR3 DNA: TGTGCCAGCAGCCAGTACCTCTCCTTCACAGATACGCAGTATTTT
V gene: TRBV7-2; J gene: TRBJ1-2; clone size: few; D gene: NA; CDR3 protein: CASSLAPGAHGYTF; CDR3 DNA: TGTGCCAGCAGCTTAGCGCCGGGGGCACATGGCTACACCTTC
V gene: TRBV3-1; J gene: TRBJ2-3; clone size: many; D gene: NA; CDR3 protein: CASSQDSGIDTQYF; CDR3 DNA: TGTGCCAGCAGCCAAGATTCGGGGATAGATACGCAGTATTTT
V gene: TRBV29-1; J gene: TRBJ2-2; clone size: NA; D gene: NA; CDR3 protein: CSVGISDTGELFF; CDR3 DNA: TGCAGCGTTGGGATCAGTGACACCGGGGAGCTGTTTTTT
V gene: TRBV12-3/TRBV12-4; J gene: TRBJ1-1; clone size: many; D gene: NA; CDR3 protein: CASSTTDTYTEAFF; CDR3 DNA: TGTGCCAGCAGTACCACCGACACTTACACTGAAGCTTTCTTT
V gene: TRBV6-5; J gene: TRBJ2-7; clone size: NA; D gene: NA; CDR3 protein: CASSSAVEQYF; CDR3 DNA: TGTGCCAGCAGTAGCGCGGTCGAGCAGTACTTC
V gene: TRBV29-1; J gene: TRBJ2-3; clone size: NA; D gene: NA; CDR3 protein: CSVAFNTDTQYF; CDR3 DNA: TGCAGCGTAGCCTTTAACACAGATACGCAGTATTTT
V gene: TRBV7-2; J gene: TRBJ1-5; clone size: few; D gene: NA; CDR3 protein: CASSLGHGNQPQHF; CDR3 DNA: TGTGCCAGCAGCTTAGGACATGGCAATCAGCCCCAGCATTTT
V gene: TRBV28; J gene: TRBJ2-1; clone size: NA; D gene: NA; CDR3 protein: CASNQGGANNEQFF; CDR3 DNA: TGTGCCAGCAACCAAGGGGGGGCTAACAATGAGCAGTTCTTC